This is a list of T cell receptor beta chains from one sample in a study of response to subunit inactivated influenza vaccine. TCRdb analysed the RT-PCR reads with MiXCR anew, one entry per CDR3 protein. The sample holds 590,000 or so distinct CDR3 sequences; 11% to 15% are singletons and the top ten take 7.6%. Sequencing used PBMCs from blood, obtained about 14 days before vaccination. These receptors all stem from a man in his forties or fifties who received an inactivated influenza vaccine. CDR3s include the opening cysteine and the closing phenylalanine or tryptophan. D genes are given only for firm matches. Rows give clone size only sometimes, using once, few, many, or a class for an expanded clone.

J	size	V	D	CDR3	DNA
TRBJ2-1	many	TRBV4-2	TRBD2	CASSQLSAGGFHEQFF	TGTGCCAGCAGCCAACTATCAGCGGGGGGCTTCCATGAGCAGTTCTTC
TRBJ2-5	few	TRBV18	-	CASSPTDEETQYF	TGTGCCAGCTCACCGACTGATGAAGAGACCCAGTACTTC
TRBJ2-7	-	TRBV30	TRBD1	CAWRQGPSSYEQYF	TGTGCCTGGAGACAGGGGCCCAGCTCCTACGAGCAGTACTTC
TRBJ1-4	-	TRBV5-5	-	CASNTGQPTTNEKLFF	TGTGCCAGCAACACAGGGCAACCAACAACTAATGAAAAACTGTTTTTT
TRBJ2-7	few	TRBV10-3	-	CAISQGGRGYEQYF	TGTGCCATCAGCCAGGGAGGCCGTGGCTACGAGCAGTACTTC
TRBJ2-1	-	TRBV6-4	-	CASSVEDNPYNEQFF	TGTGCCAGCAGTGTGGAGGACAACCCCTACAATGAGCAGTTCTTC
TRBJ2-7	few	TRBV19	TRBD2	CASKPAGSSYEQYF	TGTGCCAGTAAGCCAGCGGGGAGCTCCTACGAGCAGTACTTC
TRBJ2-3	-	TRBV6-1	-	CASSEARGGAYTQYF	TGTGCCAGCAGTGAAGCGCGGGGAGGCGCCTATACGCAGTATTTT
TRBJ2-3	few	TRBV24-1	TRBD1	CATSDSDDRGLTDTQYF	TGTGCCACCAGTGACTCCGACGACAGGGGGCTGACAGATACGCAGTATTTT
TRBJ1-4	-	TRBV2	-	CASSLSEKLFF	TGTGCCAGCAGTCTCAGTGAAAAACTGTTTTTT
TRBJ1-1	few	TRBV20-1	-	CSARSQGDTEAFF	TGCAGTGCTAGGAGCCAGGGAGACACTGAAGCTTTCTTT
TRBJ1-6	few	TRBV9	-	CASSVGGYNSPLHF	TGTGCCAGCAGCGTCGGCGGATATAATTCACCCCTCCACTTT
TRBJ1-1	-	TRBV6-2/TRBV6-3	-	CASLQARNTEAFF	TGTGCCAGCTTACAAGCTCGGAACACTGAAGCTTTCTTT
TRBJ1-2	few	TRBV20-1	-	CSARENYGYTF	TGCAGTGCCAGGGAAAACTATGGCTACACCTTC
TRBJ2-1	-	TRBV7-7	TRBD1	CASSLARDSYNEQFF	TGTGCTAGCAGCTTAGCACGGGACAGCTACAATGAGCAGTTCTTC
TRBJ2-7	-	TRBV4-1	-	CASSQGGQTYYEQYF	TGCGCCAGCAGCCAAGGAGGACAGACGTACTACGAGCAGTACTTC
TRBJ2-3	-	TRBV10-3	-	CAISESTGEDTQYF	TGTGCCATCAGTGAGTCGACCGGGGAAGATACGCAGTATTTT
TRBJ1-5	few	TRBV6-1	TRBD1	CASSDAGGRNQPQHF	TGTGCCAGCAGTGACGCAGGGGGCCGCAATCAGCCCCAGCATTTT
TRBJ2-1	few	TRBV28	-	CASSLGLAKIYNEQFF	TGTGCCAGCAGTTTAGGGCTAGCGAAGATCTACAATGAGCAGTTCTTC
TRBJ1-2	-	TRBV10-3	-	CAISERMLAGSYGYTF	TGTGCCATCAGTGAGAGGATGTTGGCAGGGAGCTATGGCTACACCTTC
TRBJ1-5	few	TRBV20-1	-	CSARDQGRRGQPQHF	TGCAGTGCTAGAGATCAGGGCCGGCGGGGTCAGCCCCAGCATTTT
TRBJ2-6	-	TRBV29-1	TRBD1	CSAAAGTGGSGANVLTF	TGCAGCGCCGCCGCCGGGACAGGAGGGTCTGGGGCCAACGTCCTGACTTTC
TRBJ2-1	few	TRBV4-3	-	CASSPLVGGPINNEQFF	TGCGCCAGCAGCCCCCTTGTGGGGGGGCCAATCAACAATGAGCAGTTCTTC
TRBJ2-7	few	TRBV28	TRBD1	CASSSPGQATYEQYF	TGTGCCAGCAGTTCCCCGGGACAGGCTACCTACGAGCAGTACTTC
TRBJ2-1	-	TRBV6-2/TRBV6-3	TRBD2	CASSTWSGTSGRRASYNEQFF	TGTGCCAGCAGTACCTGGTCCGGGACTAGCGGGAGGAGGGCCTCCTACAATGAGCAGTTCTTC
TRBJ2-7	-	TRBV9	-	CASSASGGASYEQYF	TGTGCCAGCAGCGCCTCAGGAGGGGCCTCCTACGAGCAGTACTTC
TRBJ2-1	-	TRBV27	-	CATARGRHYNEQFF	TGTGCCACTGCCCGGGGCCGTCATTACAATGAGCAGTTCTTC
TRBJ2-3	-	TRBV4-3	-	CASSQETRRPSTDTQYF	TGCGCCAGCAGCCAAGAGACTAGGCGGCCCAGCACAGATACGCAGTATTTT
TRBJ2-7	once	TRBV11-2	-	CASSSGRGRGSYEQYF	TGTGCCAGCAGCTCGGGGCGAGGCAGGGGCTCCTACGAGCAGTACTTC
TRBJ2-1	-	TRBV20-1	-	CSAGDGRYNEQFF	TGCAGTGCGGGGGACGGCCGTTACAATGAGCAGTTCTTC
TRBJ1-2	many	TRBV4-1	TRBD1	CASSPEQGYYGYTF	TGCGCCAGCAGCCCCGAACAGGGGTACTATGGCTACACCTTC
TRBJ2-7	few	TRBV7-6	TRBD2	CASSAGLAAEQYF	TGTGCCAGCAGCGCGGGACTAGCGGCCGAGCAGTACTTC
TRBJ2-2	many	TRBV7-9	-	CASNPRDRANTGELFF	TGTGCCAGCAACCCGCGTGATAGGGCGAACACCGGGGAGCTGTTTTTT
TRBJ2-1	-	TRBV18	TRBD2	CASSPILTSGSYNEQFF	TGTGCCAGCTCGCCAATCTTGACTAGCGGGAGTTACAATGAGCAGTTCTTC
TRBJ2-7	few	TRBV28	TRBD2	CASSLAGDRYEQYF	TGTGCCAGCAGTCTAGCGGGAGATAGATACGAGCAGTACTTC
TRBJ1-1	-	TRBV11-1	TRBD1	CASSLAQGELNTEAFF	TGTGCCAGCAGCTTAGCACAGGGGGAGTTGAACACTGAAGCTTTCTTT
TRBJ2-3	few	TRBV7-9	-	CASIFGSTDTQYF	TGTGCCAGCATTTTCGGGAGCACAGATACGCAGTATTTT
TRBJ1-1	-	TRBV18	TRBD1	CASSTRDRGNTEAFF	TGTGCCAGCTCCACCCGGGACAGGGGAAACACTGAAGCTTTCTTT
TRBJ2-5	few	TRBV2	TRBD2	CASREEGLATPGETQYF	TGTGCCAGCAGGGAAGAGGGACTAGCCACGCCCGGAGAGACCCAGTACTTC
TRBJ2-7	few	TRBV6-5	-	CASSYSWGTPYF	TGTGCCAGCAGTTACTCGTGGGGAACCCCATACTTC